The rows below give T cell receptor beta chains drawn from one sample of a study of beta chain features in type 1 diabetes. Produced via immunoSEQ multiplex PCR; TCRdb's table is partial and in-frame only. The sample yields around 360,000 clones, 10% to 15% seen once. Sequencing input: naive CD4+ T cells from blood. The receptors were gathered from a young woman with type 1 diabetes. The CDR3 runs from the conserved cysteine through the conserved F or W. The D gene is left open where the match is weak. Not every row has a clone size; where given, it reads once, few, many or a size class.

v_gene	j_gene	abundance	d_gene	CDR3aa	CDR3nt
TRBV18	TRBJ1-5	NA	NA	CASSSNLAGDNQPQHF	TGTGCCAGCTCATCGAACCTTGCAGGGGATAATCAGCCCCAGCATTTT
TRBV30	TRBJ2-1	NA	TRBD2	CAWSVSTSGVYNEQFF	TGTGCCTGGAGTGTCTCCACTAGCGGGGTATACAATGAGCAGTTCTTC
TRBV7-3	TRBJ2-5	NA	NA	CASSPPGLEQETQYF	TGTGCCAGCAGCCCCCCGGGACTGGAGCAAGAGACCCAGTACTTC
TRBV4-3	TRBJ1-4	NA	NA	CASSQEGGKAEKLFF	TGCGCCAGCAGCCAAGAGGGGGGGAAGGCTGAAAAACTGTTTTTT
TRBV29-1	TRBJ2-7	few	TRBD2	CSVESGLAGDEQYF	TGCAGCGTTGAATCGGGGTTAGCGGGTGACGAGCAGTACTTC
TRBV28	TRBJ2-6	few	TRBD1	CASDGGQGGANVLTF	TGTGCCAGCGATGGCGGACAGGGAGGGGCCAACGTCCTGACTTTC
TRBV4-3	TRBJ2-2	few	NA	CASSYGILRDGELFF	TGCGCCAGCAGTTACGGGATACTAAGGGACGGGGAGCTGTTTTTT
TRBV4-3	TRBJ1-2	NA	TRBD1	CASSQVGRQGNYGYTF	TGCGCCAGCAGCCAAGTCGGACGACAGGGAAACTATGGCTACACCTTC
TRBV19	TRBJ2-1	few	NA	CASSIQDNDNEQFF	TGTGCCAGTAGTATTCAGGACAATGACAATGAGCAGTTCTTC
TRBV7-9	TRBJ2-2	few	NA	CASSPRADTGELFF	TGTGCCAGCAGCCCGAGGGCGGACACCGGGGAGCTGTTTTTT
TRBV15	TRBJ2-5	NA	TRBD2	CATSRVAGGLGETQYF	TGTGCCACCAGCAGGGTAGCGGGGGGGCTCGGTGAGACCCAGTACTTC
TRBV11-2	TRBJ2-1	NA	TRBD1	CASSSLQGANEQFF	TGTGCCAGCAGCTCCCTACAGGGGGCAAATGAGCAGTTCTTC
TRBV9	TRBJ1-1	NA	NA	CASSGTRAGERRTEAFF	TGTGCCAGCAGCGGAACGAGAGCCGGGGAGCGAAGGACTGAAGCTTTCTTT
TRBV6-5	TRBJ2-3	few	NA	CASRSGKTTQYF	TGTGCCAGCAGATCGGGGAAGACTACGCAGTATTTT
TRBV6-6	TRBJ1-1	few	NA	CASSYSSGQAGEAFF	TGTGCCAGCAGTTACTCGAGTGGGCAGGCCGGTGAAGCTTTCTTT
TRBV2	TRBJ2-7	NA	NA	CASSDRTRGSYEQYF	TGTGCCAGCAGTGATAGGACAAGGGGCTCCTACGAGCAGTACTTC
TRBV30	TRBJ1-2	few	TRBD1	CAWKGPGTGGSGYTF	TGTGCCTGGAAGGGCCCCGGGACAGGGGGAAGTGGCTACACCTTC
TRBV19	TRBJ2-6	NA	NA	CASHPTASGLYSSGANVLTF	TGTGCCAGCCACCCCACAGCCTCAGGCCTCTACAGCTCTGGGGCCAACGTCCTGACTTTC
TRBV9	TRBJ2-2	NA	NA	CASSVSWLNTGELFF	TGTGCCAGCAGCGTCTCCTGGCTGAACACCGGGGAGCTGTTTTTT
TRBV5-4	TRBJ2-3	NA	NA	CASSLVGDTQYF	TGTGCCAGCTCTCTAGTTGGTGATACGCAGTATTTT
TRBV5-1	TRBJ2-5	few	NA	CASTNGRGGPETQYF	TGCGCCAGCACCAACGGCAGGGGTGGTCCAGAGACCCAGTACTTC
TRBV28	TRBJ2-5	few	NA	CASSLGLQETQYF	TGTGCCAGCAGTTTAGGACTACAAGAGACCCAGTACTTC
TRBV30	TRBJ2-1	NA	TRBD2	CASSGRAPNEQFF	TGTGCCTCAAGCGGGAGGGCCCCCAATGAGCAGTTCTTC
TRBV6-6	TRBJ2-7	few	TRBD1	CASSLGTGALRQYF	TGTGCCAGCAGCCTTGGGACAGGTGCCCTCCGGCAGTACTTC
TRBV11-2	TRBJ2-5	NA	TRBD2	CASSSGFLAGVQETQYF	TGTGCCAGCAGCTCCGGATTCCTAGCGGGGGTTCAAGAGACCCAGTACTTC
TRBV27	TRBJ1-1	few	TRBD1	CASGPGTGQIRSEAFF	TGTGCCAGCGGACCGGGGACAGGCCAAATTCGGTCTGAAGCTTTCTTT
TRBV5-4	TRBJ2-5	NA	NA	CASRTRGEETQYF	TGTGCCAGCCGAACCAGGGGCGAAGAGACCCAGTACTTC
TRBV7-2	TRBJ1-2	few	NA	CASTPGEGFLYGYTF	TGTGCCAGCACCCCAGGGGAGGGATTTCTGTATGGCTACACCTTC
TRBV29-1	TRBJ2-5	NA	TRBD2	CSVRRTSGSSQETQYF	TGCAGCGTGCGGCGGACTAGCGGGAGTTCCCAAGAGACCCAGTACTTC
TRBV25-1	TRBJ2-7	few	TRBD2	CASSADPGTSGSYEQYF	TGTGCCAGCAGTGCCGACCCCGGGACTAGCGGTTCCTACGAGCAGTACTTC
TRBV6-5	TRBJ2-1	few	TRBD1	CASSYSGTGTMKQFF	TGTGCCAGCAGTTACTCTGGGACAGGGACAATGAAGCAGTTCTTC
TRBV5-1	TRBJ2-3	NA	NA	CASRVAGSVADTQYF	TGCGCCAGCAGGGTCGCGGGATCGGTCGCAGATACGCAGTATTTT
TRBV28	TRBJ1-4	NA	TRBD1	CASSRTGREKLFF	TGTGCCAGCAGTCGGACAGGACGGGAAAAACTGTTTTTT
TRBV7-2	TRBJ2-2	NA	TRBD2	CASSLVSGRNTGELFF	TGTGCCAGCAGCTTAGTAAGCGGGAGGAACACCGGGGAGCTGTTTTTT
TRBV5-1	TRBJ2-4	NA	TRBD1	CASSLDRVENIQYF	TGCGCCAGCAGTCTTGACAGGGTGGAAAACATTCAGTACTTC
TRBV18	TRBJ2-5	NA	TRBD2	CASSPGLAPLGTQYF	TGTGCCAGCTCGCCGGGACTAGCGCCTCTCGGGACCCAGTACTTC
TRBV6-5	TRBJ2-7	few	TRBD1	CASQGQNLYEQYF	TGTGCCAGCCAGGGACAGAACCTCTACGAGCAGTACTTC
TRBV25-1	TRBJ2-7	few	NA	CASKEQGPEQYF	TGTGCCAGCAAAGAGCAGGGTCCCGAGCAGTACTTC
TRBV29-1	TRBJ1-2	NA	NA	CSTSPRGGGYTF	TGCAGCACTAGCCCGAGGGGCGGTGGCTACACCTTC
TRBV6-5	TRBJ2-7	NA	NA	CASSPRGRAEQYF	TGTGCCAGCAGCCCCCGCGGGCGCGCCGAGCAGTACTTC
TRBV11-2	TRBJ2-6	NA	NA	CASSLYSGANVLTF	TGTGCCAGCAGCTTATACTCTGGGGCCAACGTCCTGACTTTC
TRBV20-1	TRBJ1-2	few	NA	CRAPDGDGYTF	TGCAGAGCCCCGGACGGGGATGGCTACACCTTC
TRBV4-3	TRBJ2-3	NA	NA	CASSLLAALTDTQYF	TGCGCCAGCAGCCTCCTAGCCGCCCTCACAGATACGCAGTATTTT
TRBV30	TRBJ1-2	NA	NA	CAWSPQVVNYGYTF	TGTGCCTGGAGTCCTCAGGTGGTTAACTATGGCTACACCTTC
TRBV11-2	TRBJ2-1	NA	NA	CASSLRPGLGYNEQFF	TGTGCCAGCAGCTTACGCCCGGGACTCGGCTACAATGAGCAGTTCTTC
TRBV4-3	TRBJ1-2	NA	NA	CASSPVPGGGGYTF	TGCGCCAGCAGCCCGGTCCCGGGTGGAGGCGGCTACACCTTC
TRBV28	TRBJ2-7	few	NA	CASSLPGTYEQYF	TGTGCCAGCAGTTTGCCAGGGACCTACGAGCAGTACTTC
TRBV2	TRBJ1-4	NA	TRBD1	CASSAQGVLNEKLFF	TGTGCCAGCAGCGCCCAGGGGGTTCTGAATGAAAAACTGTTTTTT
TRBV30	TRBJ1-5	NA	NA	CACTQTGTPNQPQHF	TGTGCCTGTACCCAGACCGGGACACCAAATCAGCCCCAGCATTTT
TRBV23-1	TRBJ1-5	few	NA	CAYEQGPQHF	TGCGCTTATGAGCAGGGGCCCCAGCATTTT
TRBV4-3	TRBJ1-3	NA	NA	CASSQEVWEYPGNTIYF	TGCGCCAGCAGCCAAGAAGTCTGGGAGTACCCTGGAAACACCATATATTTT
TRBV27	TRBJ2-1	NA	TRBD1	CASIRLPGTGGRNEQFF	TGTGCCAGCATTCGCTTGCCCGGGACAGGGGGGAGGAATGAGCAGTTCTTC